This TCR beta chain was identified in a study of T cell repertoires in cytomegalovirus infection. About the research overall: Both CMV infection and a matching HLA type were indicated by public TCR beta signatures.

MiXCR, applied by TCRdb to the reads, yields one record per CDR3 protein. The sample lists approximately 200,000 distinct CDR3 sequences; approximately 22% were seen once. Germline V lookup: CDR1 SNHLY, CDR2 FYNNEI. Germline trimming cut 6 bases from V and 0 bases from J; bases unmatched to any gene: 5. The CDR3 has 16 amino acids. The J gene is TRBJ2-5, the V gene TRBV2, with 12 positions matching TRBD2. The sequencing sample was made of CD8+ T cells from PBMCs. The TCR originated in a human donor in good health (CMV status not recorded). Some clones in this sample may be carry-over from other donors' samples. CDR3 in amino acids: CASRKTSGGHQETQYF. The CDR3 nucleotides are TGTGCCAGCAGAAAGACTAGCGGGGGCCACCAAGAGACCCAGTACTTC.